This T cell receptor (beta chain) was sequenced for a study of cytomegalovirus exposure and HLA in healthy donors. The CDR3 runs 17 residues. The germline gives CDR1 LNHDA, CDR2 SQIVND (reference sequence). The V segment lost 10 bases and the J segment 1 base; nucleotides outside the gene matches: 14. Vbeta (60) and Jbeta (13) primers were used in the PCR. Produced via immunoSEQ multiplex PCR; TCRdb's table is partial and in-frame only. The sample carries under 150,000 clones, around three quarters recorded once. V and J are TRBV19 and TRBJ1-5; 9 nucleotides match TRBD1. What was sequenced was PBMCs. This sequence was found in a man aged 18 to 30 in good health and CMV-seronegative. The CDR3 DNA is TGTGCCACCGACTCTCCGGGACAGGGAATGAGCAATCAGCCCCAGCATTTT. It specifies CATDSPGQGMSNQPQHF.